The clone carrying this T cell receptor (beta chain) has more than one count but fewer than ten. Antigen: not known. The entry originates in a study of cytomegalovirus exposure and HLA in healthy donors. Overall study: Across some 400 genotyped donors, about 81% landed in the Caucasian-associated ancestry cluster.

Germline V lookup: CDR1 SEHNR, CDR2 FQNEAQ (reference sequence). The CDR3 is 16 residues long. The V gene end was trimmed by 6 bases and the J gene end by 5 bases; junction bases not matched to a gene: 9. The PCR had 60 Vbeta and 13 Jbeta primers. Assay: immunoSEQ multiplex PCR; the TCRdb copy retains only in-frame clones and omits some. The sample contains some 120,000 clones, 82% of which appear only once. Study results and limitations: Of the V segments, some could not be distinguished, including TRBV6-2 and TRBV6-3, and were excluded.

The clonotype was recovered from a man aged 30 to 45 in good health and CMV-seropositive. The chain joins TRBV7-9 to TRBJ2-1; 11 bases align to TRBD2. Sequencing was performed on PBMCs. The CDR3 sequence: CASSRLAGGPDNEQFF. CDR3 nucleotide sequence: TGTGCCAGCAGTAGATTAGCGGGAGGGCCTGACAATGAGCAGTTCTTC. The variable domain in full, with the rest retrieved from reference TRBV7-9 and TRBJ2-1, is DTGVSQNPRHKITKRGQNVTFRCDPISEHNRLYWYRQTLGQGPEFLTYFQNEAQLEKSRLLSDRFSAERPKGSFSTLEIQRTEQGDSAMYLCASSRLAGGPDNEQFFGPGTRLTVL.